These 24 T cell receptor beta chains originate from one sample sequenced in a study of blood T cell repertoires in COVID-19. Using immunoSEQ multiplex PCR, the repertoire was profiled, and TCRdb retains in-frame clones only, with some absent. The sample has 35,000 to 50,000 clones, 70% to 90% seen once; the top ten hold roughly 13%. The sequencing sample was made of peripheral blood. The origin of the receptors is a human donor in a cohort sampled during active COVID-19.

This clone was counted a few times. CDR3 in amino acids: CASSLLISSYNEQFF. The CDR3 DNA sequence: TGTGCCAGCAGTTTATTGATCAGCTCCTACAATGAGCAGTTCTTC. The chain uses TRBV27 and TRBJ2-1; D unclear. Germline loops: CDR1 MNHEY, CDR2 SMNVEV (reference sequence). V dropped 1 base and J dropped 0 bases, with 7 bases sitting between them. The CDR3 consists of 15 residues.

This CDR3 reads CASSPISRGPYNEQFF. The CDR3 region has the DNA TGTGCCAGTAGTCCCATATCCAGGGGGCCGTACAATGAGCAGTTCTTC. V gene TRBV19 combines with J gene TRBJ2-1; TRBD1 matches 8 bases. The CDR3 consists of 16 residues. Trimming cost V 5 bases and J 4 bases; bases outside gene matches: 10. The germline V gene has CDR1 LNHDA and CDR2 SQIVND (reference sequence).

This clone was counted only a few times. The J gene is TRBJ2-1, the V gene TRBV7-6; D is ambiguous. V shed 3 bases and J shed 12 bases, with 15 bases lying between them. This CDR3 has 13 amino acids. Germline-derived CDR1 and CDR2 are SGHVS and FNYEAQ. The CDR3 protein is CASSLDLTRRQFF. CDR3 coding DNA: TGTGCCAGCAGCTTGGATCTTACAAGGAGGCAGTTCTTC.

The chain carries TRBV7-9 and TRBJ1-1, with D tentatively TRBD1 (6 bases). There are 15 residues in the CDR3. Trimming removed 2 bases from V and 0 bases from J, with 10 bases in between. Germline lookup yields CDR1 SEHNR and CDR2 FQNEAQ (reference sequence). The chain's CDR3 is CASSLRGGMNTEAFF. The CDR3 DNA reads TGTGCCAGCAGCTTAAGGGGGGGTATGAACACTGAAGCTTTCTTT.

This clone has only one observation. The V gene is TRBV6-5, the J gene TRBJ2-5; D perhaps matches TRBD2 (6 bases). The V and J ends lost 8 bases and 5 bases respectively, with 9 bases between them. Germline V lookup: CDR1 MNHEY, CDR2 SVGAGI. The CDR3 contains 11 residues. The CDR3 DNA is TGTGCCAGCGTAGGGAGGGAGACCCAGTACTTC. Its translation: CASVGRETQYF.

This clone appeared a few times. V is TRBV6-2 or TRBV6-3 and J is TRBJ2-5; 9 nucleotides line up with TRBD2. Germline CDR1 reads MNHEY; CDR2 reads SVGEGT. The CDR3 spans 16 residues. Trimming cost V 2 bases and J 2 bases; bases outside gene matches: 6. The CDR3: CASSYAASGDQETQYF. DNA for the CDR3: TGTGCCAGCAGTTACGCGGCTAGCGGGGATCAAGAGACCCAGTACTTC.

V gene TRBV3-1 (or the pseudogene TRBV3-2) combines with J gene TRBJ2-2; no clear D gene. There are 14 residues in the CDR3. The germline V gene has CDR1 LGHDT and CDR2 YNNKEL (reference sequence). Trimming removed 6 bases at V and 2 bases at J, with 10 bases between. Here the CDR3 reads CASRLQANTGELFF. The DNA for the CDR3 is TGTGCCAGCAGGCTCCAAGCTAACACCGGGGAGCTGTTTTTT.

The chain links TRBV5-6 to TRBJ2-3, with a tentative D call TRBD1 (6 bases). Trimming left V 0 bases short and J 5 bases short, with 22 bases between. The length of the CDR3 is 18 residues. Germline assignment: CDR1 SGHDT and CDR2 YYEEEE. The CDR3 coding sequence is TGTGCCAGCAGCTTGGACCACGTTGTGGGGGCCCTCGGAGATACGCAGTATTTT. Its translation is CASSLDHVVGALGDTQYF.

The chain joins TRBV2 to TRBJ1-2; D gene uncertain. The germline V gene has CDR1 SNHLY and CDR2 FYNNEI. The CDR3 has 13 residues. Trimming removed 6 bases from V and 13 bases from J, with 21 bases in between. In DNA form, the CDR3 reads TGTGCCAGCAGACAACAACCGACGGGAGCGGGCACCTTC. Its protein is CASRQQPTGAGTF.

This rearrangement joins TRBV7-2 to TRBJ2-3, with 8 bases identical to TRBD2. Germline-derived CDR1 and CDR2 are SGHTA and FQGNSA. This CDR3 spans 15 amino acids. The V gene end was trimmed by 1 base and the J gene end by 5 bases; junction bases not matched to a gene: 5. The CDR3 loop reads CASSLEGRGVDTQYF. CDR3 coding DNA: TGTGCCAGCAGCTTAGAAGGGCGGGGGGTAGATACGCAGTATTTT. The full variable domain, its missing parts supplied by reference TRBV7-2 and TRBJ2-3, is GAGVSQSPSNKVTEKGKDVELRCDPISGHTALYWYRQSLGQGLEFLIYFQGNSAPDKSGLPSDRFSAERTGGSVSTLTIQRTQQEDSAVYLCASSLEGRGVDTQYFGPGTRLTVL.

This rearrangement joins TRBV7-6 to TRBJ2-2; unclear D gene. CDR1 and CDR2 from the germline V gene are SGHVS and FNYEAQ. Deletions cut 11 bases from V and 8 bases from J, with 15 bases between. This CDR3 contains 12 residues. CDR3 nucleotide sequence: TGTGCCGCTATCCACGAGGCGGGGGAGCTGTTTTTT. This codes for CAAIHEAGELFF.

V usage is TRBV5-8 and J usage is TRBJ2-5; D may be TRBD2 (5 bases). The length of the CDR3 is 13 residues. Between the trimmed V and J ends, which lost 0 bases and 13 bases, there was a span of 16 bases. Germline lookup yields CDR1 SGHTS and CDR2 YDEGEE. The CDR3 DNA sequence: TGTGCCAGCAGCTTGGAAGGGCTAGCCTGGCGGTACTTC. It specifies CASSLEGLAWRYF.

This clone was observed a handful of times. The chain couples TRBV7-6 to TRBJ2-3; 8 nucleotides match TRBD1. The trim removed 4 bases at V and 1 base at J, leaving 4 bases unmatched. Germline lookup yields CDR1 SGHVS and CDR2 FNYEAQ. This CDR3 region has 15 residues. The CDR3 spells CASSSQGARTDTQYF. CDR3 in DNA: TGTGCCAGCAGCTCCCAGGGGGCCCGCACAGATACGCAGTATTTT.

The chain combines TRBV3-1 (or the pseudogene TRBV3-2) with TRBJ2-5, with a possible D match to TRBD2 (6 bases). Germline CDR1 LGHDT, CDR2 YNNKEL (reference sequence). Deletions cut 0 bases from V and 2 bases from J, with 10 bases between. The CDR3 totals 15 residues. The CDR3 region has the DNA TGTGCCAGCAGCCAAGAGAGGCGGGGTCAAGAGACCCAGTACTTC. As protein: CASSQERRGQETQYF.

The CDR3 spells CASSSDSETQYF. The CDR3 DNA reads TGCGCCAGCAGCTCCGACTCAGAGACCCAGTACTTC. The V call is TRBV5-1, the J call TRBJ2-5, with D hard to call. Trimming stripped 3 bases from V and 4 bases from J, with 7 bases between. The CDR3 covers 12 residues. Germline lookup yields CDR1 SGHRS and CDR2 YFSETQ. The variable domain in full, completed from reference TRBV5-1 and TRBJ2-5, reads KAGVTQTPRYLIKTRGQQVTLSCSPISGHRSVSWYQQTPGQGLQFLFEYFSETQRNKGNFPGRFSGRQFSNSRSEMNVSTLELGDSALYLCASSSDSETQYFGPGTRLLVL.

The genes are TRBV19 and TRBJ2-3, with 8 bases aligning to TRBD1. Germline V CDR1 and CDR2: LNHDA, SQIVND (reference sequence). The CDR3 covers 14 residues. J was trimmed by 6 bases and V by 5 bases; bases with no gene match: 7. This CDR3 reads CASSGQGRVDTQYF. CDR3 DNA: TGTGCCAGTAGTGGACAGGGTCGGGTTGATACGCAGTATTTT.

This clone was detected once. The DNA of the CDR3 is TGTGCCAGCAGTTCGGGGAACGGGGATGAAAAACTGTTTTTT. The encoded protein is CASSSGNGDEKLFF. This rearrangement joins TRBV6-2 or TRBV6-3 to TRBJ1-4; D is undetermined. Trimming removed 4 bases from V and 6 bases from J, with 12 bases in between. The CDR3 has 14 amino acids. Germline V CDR1 and CDR2: MNHEY, SVGEGT.

This chain connects TRBV2 to TRBJ2-7; 10 bases align to TRBD1. V trimming: 10 bases; J trimming: 6 bases; junction bases outside the gene matches: 9. The CDR3 contains 13 residues. Looked up from germline, CDR1 is SNHLY and CDR2 is FYNNEI. CDR3 DNA: TGTGCCACCTCGGGACAGGGGACTCGCGAGCAGTACTTC. Translating gives CATSGQGTREQYF.

The rearrangement links TRBV6-5 to TRBJ2-3; TRBD1 aligns across 8 bases. After removal of 4 bases from V and 5 bases from J, the junction contained 5 bases not matched to a gene. The CDR3 runs 14 residues. CDR1 MNHEY and CDR2 SVGAGI come from the germline V gene. The CDR3 DNA follows: TGTGCCAGCAGTTTGGACAGGGTTGTAGATACGCAGTATTTT. Amino acid sequence: CASSLDRVVDTQYF.

The genes are TRBV7-2 and TRBJ1-1; 7 nucleotides line up with TRBD1. CDR1 SGHTA and CDR2 FQGNSA come from the germline V gene. This CDR3 spans 14 amino acids. With 5 bases clipped from V and 0 bases from J, the junction kept 3 bases outside the gene matches. Here the CDR3 DNA reads TGTGCCAGCAGCCGGGACAGTCTGAACACTGAAGCTTTCTTT. Amino acid sequence: CASSRDSLNTEAFF.

V usage is TRBV5-4 and J usage is TRBJ2-1; 10 bases fit TRBD2. V lost 1 base and J lost 9; bases outside the gene matches: 10. The CDR3 spans 16 residues. Germline CDR1 reads SGHNT; CDR2 reads YYREEE (reference sequence). The CDR3, as DNA: TGTGCCAGCAGCTTGCTTACAGCGGGGGGGCCTGTTGAGCAGTTCTTC. Its protein is CASSLLTAGGPVEQFF.

The chain carries TRBV4-1 and TRBJ2-6, with 8 bases matching TRBD1. Germline assignment: CDR1 MGHRA and CDR2 YSYEKL. The CDR3 is made up of 18 amino acids. V shed 1 base and J 0 bases; nucleotides not matched to a gene: 5. As DNA, the CDR3 is TGCGCCAGCAGCCAAGGGGGACAGGCCCGCTCTGGGGCCAACGTCCTGACTTTC. It codes for CASSQGGQARSGANVLTF.

The genes are TRBV5-1 and TRBJ2-5; 12 bases line up with TRBD1. J gave up 3 bases and V 3 bases, and 3 bases lay outside the gene matches. CDR3 length: 15 amino acids. From germline, CDR1 is SGHRS and CDR2 YFSETQ. In DNA form, the CDR3 reads TGCGCCAGCAGCTGGGGACAGGGGGCGGAAGAGACCCAGTACTTC. Protein: CASSWGQGAEETQYF.

To note about this clone: Distinct nucleotide sequences in the sample also encode this CDR3. V gene TRBV12-5 combines with J gene TRBJ2-5; TRBD2 might be the D (6 bases). Per germline, CDR1 LGHNT and CDR2 FRNRAP. The CDR3 sequence is 13 residues long. Trimming cost V 5 bases and J 4 bases, with 11 bases left between them. The CDR3 nucleotides are TGTGCTAGTGGTCTAGTGGGAGGAGAGACCCAGTACTTC. This codes for CASGLVGGETQYF.